This T cell receptor beta chain was sequenced for a study of blood T cells in healthy people across ages. Study background: T cells yielded about one barcoded beta molecule per two cells through template switching.

Through a sample-barcoded 5' primer and a J-beta primer mix, a second PCR was run for roughly 7 to 11 cycles. Each cDNA molecule was tagged by a template-switch adaptor that had 12 random nucleotides. From the 5' RACE reads, TCRdb called clonotypes with MiXCR, one entry per CDR3 protein. The sample yields over 1,200,000 distinct CDR3 sequences, approximately 59% seen once. Germline trimming cut 5 bases from V and 7 bases from J; bases unmatched to any gene: 10. Germline CDR1 SEHNR, CDR2 FQNEAQ (reference sequence). The CDR3 length is 15 residues. A note on this clonotype: Its matching antigen is unknown.

Study-wide results and caveats: One million T cells yielded diversity estimates that were considered underestimates.

The chain has TRBV7-9 and TRBJ2-1, with TRBD1 matching 8 bases. Source material: blood. The sequence was obtained from a man aged 18 to 29 in good health. CDR3 DNA: TGTGCCAGCAGCCCCCAGGGGCAGGGGGCAAATGAGCAGTTCTTC. Its protein is CASSPQGQGANEQFF.